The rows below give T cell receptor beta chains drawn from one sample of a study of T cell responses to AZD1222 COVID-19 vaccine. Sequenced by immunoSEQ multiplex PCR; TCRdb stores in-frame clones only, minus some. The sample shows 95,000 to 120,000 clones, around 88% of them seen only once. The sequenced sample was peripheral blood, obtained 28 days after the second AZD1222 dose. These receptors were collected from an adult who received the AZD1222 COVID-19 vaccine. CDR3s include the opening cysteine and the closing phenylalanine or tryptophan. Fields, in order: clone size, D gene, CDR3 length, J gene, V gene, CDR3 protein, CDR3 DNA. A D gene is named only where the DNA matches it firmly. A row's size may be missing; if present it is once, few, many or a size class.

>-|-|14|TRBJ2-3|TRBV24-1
CATSDPGATDTQYF
TGTGCCACCAGTGATCCAGGGGCGACAGATACGCAGTATTTT
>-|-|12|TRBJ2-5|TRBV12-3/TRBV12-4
CASSTPPETQYF
TGTGCCAGCAGCACTCCTCCGGAGACCCAGTACTTC
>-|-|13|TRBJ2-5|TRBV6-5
CASSYQGRETQYF
TGTGCCAGCAGTTACCAGGGGAGGGAGACCCAGTACTTC
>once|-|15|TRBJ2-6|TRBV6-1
CASRQEGSGANVLTF
TGTGCCAGCAGACAGGAGGGTTCTGGGGCCAACGTCCTGACTTTC
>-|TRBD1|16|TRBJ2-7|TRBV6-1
CASSAPGTGTYVEQYF
TGTGCCAGCAGTGCCCCCGGGACAGGGACCTACGTGGAGCAGTACTTC
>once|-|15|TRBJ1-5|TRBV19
CASSTDSVGYQPQHF
TGTGCCAGTAGTACGGACAGCGTCGGTTATCAGCCCCAGCATTTT
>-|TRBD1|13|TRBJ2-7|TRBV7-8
CASSKDRAYEQYF
TGTGCCAGCAGCAAGGACAGGGCCTACGAGCAGTACTTC
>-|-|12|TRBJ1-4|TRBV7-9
CASRGGGEKLFF
TGTGCCAGCAGGGGGGGAGGAGAAAAACTGTTTTTT
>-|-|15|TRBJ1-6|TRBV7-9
CASSPETGVNSPLHF
TGTGCCAGCAGCCCGGAGACAGGAGTTAATTCACCCCTCCACTTT
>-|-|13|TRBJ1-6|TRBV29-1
CSVSFGPNSPLHF
TGCAGCGTTTCATTCGGTCCGAATTCACCCCTCCACTTT
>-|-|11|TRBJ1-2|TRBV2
CASSPDYGYTF
TGTGCCAGCAGTCCGGACTATGGCTACACCTTC
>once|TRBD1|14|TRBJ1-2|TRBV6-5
CASRDRGRLDGYTF
TGTGCCAGCAGAGACAGGGGGCGCCTTGATGGCTACACCTTC
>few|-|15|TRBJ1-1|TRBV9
CASSVDPTGPGEAFF
TGTGCCAGCAGCGTGGACCCTACAGGGCCGGGTGAAGCTTTCTTT
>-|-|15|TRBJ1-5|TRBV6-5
CASSYSGVGNQPQHF
TGTGCCAGCAGTTACTCAGGGGTAGGCAATCAGCCCCAGCATTTT
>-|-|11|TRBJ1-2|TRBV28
CASLYQGGYTF
TGTGCCAGCTTATACCAAGGGGGCTACACCTTC
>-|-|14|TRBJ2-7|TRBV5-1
CASSFRDGGDEQYF
TGCGCCAGCAGCTTCCGGGACGGGGGAGACGAGCAGTACTTC
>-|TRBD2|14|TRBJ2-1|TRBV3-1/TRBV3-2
CASSFPPSGAEQFF
TGTGCCAGCAGTTTCCCTCCTAGCGGGGCGGAGCAGTTCTTC
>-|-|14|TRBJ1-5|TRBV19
CASGGFTLNQPQHF
TGTGCCAGCGGGGGGTTCACCCTTAATCAGCCCCAGCATTTT
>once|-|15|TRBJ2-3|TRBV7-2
CASSQTPSSTDTQYF
TGTGCCAGCAGCCAAACTCCATCTAGCACAGATACGCAGTATTTT
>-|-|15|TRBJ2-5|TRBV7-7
CASSLAQGRRETQYF
TGTGCCAGCAGCTTGGCACAGGGACGAAGAGAGACCCAGTACTTC
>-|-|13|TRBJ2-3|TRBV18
CASSPPVGDTQYF
TGTGCCAGCTCACCACCGGTCGGGGATACGCAGTATTTT
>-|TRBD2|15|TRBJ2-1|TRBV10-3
CAITISLGLENEQFF
TGTGCCATCACGATTTCGCTGGGACTAGAAAATGAGCAGTTCTTC
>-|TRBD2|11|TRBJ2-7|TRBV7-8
CASSSGTSVNF
TGTGCCAGCAGTTCCGGGACTAGCGTTAACTTC
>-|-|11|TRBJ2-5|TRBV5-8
CASSFTPAQYF
TGTGCCAGCAGCTTTACTCCCGCCCAGTACTTC
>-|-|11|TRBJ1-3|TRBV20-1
CSARNGNTIYF
TGCAGTGCTAGAAATGGAAACACCATATATTTT
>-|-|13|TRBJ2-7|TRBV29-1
CSVEANRSYEQYF
TGCAGCGTTGAAGCAAACCGCTCCTACGAGCAGTACTTC